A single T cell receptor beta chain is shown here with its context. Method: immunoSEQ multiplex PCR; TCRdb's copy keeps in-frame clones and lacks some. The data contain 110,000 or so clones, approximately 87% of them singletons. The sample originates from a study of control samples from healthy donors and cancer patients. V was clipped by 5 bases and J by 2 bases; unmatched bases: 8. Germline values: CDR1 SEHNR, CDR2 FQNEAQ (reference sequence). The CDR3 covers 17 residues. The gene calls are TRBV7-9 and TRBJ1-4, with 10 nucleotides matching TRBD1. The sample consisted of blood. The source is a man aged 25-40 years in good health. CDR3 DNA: TGTGCCAGCAGCGCTACAGACAGGGGGCTCACTAATGAAAAACTGTTTTTT. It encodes CASSATDRGLTNEKLFF.